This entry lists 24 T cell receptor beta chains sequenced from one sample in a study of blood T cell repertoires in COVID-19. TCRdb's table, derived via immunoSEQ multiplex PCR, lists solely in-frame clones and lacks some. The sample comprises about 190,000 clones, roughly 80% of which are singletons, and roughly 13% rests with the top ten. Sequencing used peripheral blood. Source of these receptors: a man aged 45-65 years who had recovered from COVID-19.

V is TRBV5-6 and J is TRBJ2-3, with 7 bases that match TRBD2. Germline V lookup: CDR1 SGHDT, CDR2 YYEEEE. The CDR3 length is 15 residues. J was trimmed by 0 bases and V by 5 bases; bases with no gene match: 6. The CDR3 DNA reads TGTGCCAGCAGTCCTATAGCGGGTAGCACAGATACGCAGTATTTT. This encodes CASSPIAGSTDTQYF.

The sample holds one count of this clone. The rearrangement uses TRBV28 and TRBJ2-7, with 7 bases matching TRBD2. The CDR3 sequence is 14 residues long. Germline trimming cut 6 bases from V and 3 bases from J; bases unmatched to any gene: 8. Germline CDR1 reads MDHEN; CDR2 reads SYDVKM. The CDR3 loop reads CASRPTGTNYEQYF. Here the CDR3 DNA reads TGTGCCAGCAGGCCGACCGGGACTAACTACGAGCAGTACTTC.

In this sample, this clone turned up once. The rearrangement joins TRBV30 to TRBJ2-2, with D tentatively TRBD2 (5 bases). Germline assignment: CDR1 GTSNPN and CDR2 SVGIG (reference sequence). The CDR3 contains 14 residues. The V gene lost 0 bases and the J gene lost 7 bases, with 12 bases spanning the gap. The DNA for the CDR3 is TGTGCCTGGAGTGTACGGGAATGGGGCGGGGAGCTGTTTTTT. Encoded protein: CAWSVREWGGELFF.

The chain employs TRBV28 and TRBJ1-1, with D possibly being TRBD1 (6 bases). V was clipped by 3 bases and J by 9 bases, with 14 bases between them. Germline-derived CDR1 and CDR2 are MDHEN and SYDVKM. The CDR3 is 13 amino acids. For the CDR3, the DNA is TGTGCCAGCAGTTTGCCGGCGGGGGCTAAAGCTTTCTTT. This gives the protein CASSLPAGAKAFF.

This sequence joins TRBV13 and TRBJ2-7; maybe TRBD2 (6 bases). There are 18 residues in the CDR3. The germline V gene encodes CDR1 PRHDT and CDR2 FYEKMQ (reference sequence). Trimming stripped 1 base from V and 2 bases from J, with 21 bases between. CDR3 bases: TGTGCCAGCAGCTTAGAGACGGCTAGCGAGCCTGAGCCCTACGAGCAGTACTTC. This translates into CASSLETASEPEPYEQYF.

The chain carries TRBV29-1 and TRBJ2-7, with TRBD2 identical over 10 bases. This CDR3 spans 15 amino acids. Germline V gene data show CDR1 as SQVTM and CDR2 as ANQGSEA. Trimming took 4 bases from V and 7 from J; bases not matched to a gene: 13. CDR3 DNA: TGCAGCGTTGGCCCGGGGCTAGCGGGAGCGGGGGAGCAGTACTTC. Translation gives CSVGPGLAGAGEQYF.

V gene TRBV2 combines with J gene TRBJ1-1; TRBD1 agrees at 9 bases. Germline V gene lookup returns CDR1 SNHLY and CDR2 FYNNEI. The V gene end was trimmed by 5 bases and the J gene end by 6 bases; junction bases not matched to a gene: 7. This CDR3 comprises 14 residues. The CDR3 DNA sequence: TGTGCCAGCAGTAGGACAGGGGCTTTCTCTGAAGCTTTCTTT. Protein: CASSRTGAFSEAFF.

CDR3 in amino acids: CASGRDTYNEQFF. CDR3 DNA: TGTGCCAGCGGCCGGGACACGTACAATGAGCAGTTCTTC. The rearrangement joins TRBV2 to TRBJ2-1, with TRBD1 as a possible D gene (6 bases). CDR1 is SNHLY, CDR2 FYNNEI, per germline. V lost 8 bases, J lost 4 bases, and 12 bases lay in between. The CDR3 loop spans 13 amino acids.

The CDR3 here is CASKVGYEQYF. CDR3 DNA sequence: TGTGCCAGCAAAGTCGGGTATGAGCAGTACTTC. The chain couples TRBV2 to TRBJ2-7, with no clear D. The germline CDR1 and CDR2 sequences are SNHLY and FYNNEI. V was clipped by 7 bases and J by 7 bases, with 11 bases between them. CDR3 length equals 11 residues.

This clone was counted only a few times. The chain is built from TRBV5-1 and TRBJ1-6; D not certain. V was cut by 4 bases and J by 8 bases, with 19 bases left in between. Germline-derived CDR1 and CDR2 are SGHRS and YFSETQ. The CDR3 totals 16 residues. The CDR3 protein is CASSGEPIGPYSPLHF. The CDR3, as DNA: TGCGCCAGCAGCGGGGAGCCCATCGGGCCTTATTCACCCCTCCACTTT. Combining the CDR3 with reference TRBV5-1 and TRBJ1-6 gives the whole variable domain KAGVTQTPRYLIKTRGQQVTLSCSPISGHRSVSWYQQTPGQGLQFLFEYFSETQRNKGNFPGRFSGRQFSNSRSEMNVSTLELGDSALYLCASSGEPIGPYSPLHFGNGTRLTVT.

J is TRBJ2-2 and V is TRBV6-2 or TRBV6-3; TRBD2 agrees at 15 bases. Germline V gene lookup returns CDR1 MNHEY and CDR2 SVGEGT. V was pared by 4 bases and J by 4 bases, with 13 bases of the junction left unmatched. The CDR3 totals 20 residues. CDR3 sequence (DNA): TGTGCCAGCAGTTTTAGGACTAGCGGGAGGGCCTTGTTAGGCACCGGGGAGCTGTTTTTT. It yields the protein CASSFRTSGRALLGTGELFF.

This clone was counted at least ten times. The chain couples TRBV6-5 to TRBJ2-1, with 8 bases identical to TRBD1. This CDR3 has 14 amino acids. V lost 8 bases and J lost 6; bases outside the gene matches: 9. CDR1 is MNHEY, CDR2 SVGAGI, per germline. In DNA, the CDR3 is TGTGCCAGCCATACAGGGGGTCTCGGCAATGAGCAGTTCTTC. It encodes CASHTGGLGNEQFF.

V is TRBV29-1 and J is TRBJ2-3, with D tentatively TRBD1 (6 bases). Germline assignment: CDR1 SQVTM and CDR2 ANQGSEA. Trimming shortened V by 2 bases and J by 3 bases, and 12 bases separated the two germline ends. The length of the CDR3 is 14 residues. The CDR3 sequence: CSVENPRGTDTQYF. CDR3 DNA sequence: TGCAGCGTTGAAAATCCTAGGGGGACAGATACGCAGTATTTT.

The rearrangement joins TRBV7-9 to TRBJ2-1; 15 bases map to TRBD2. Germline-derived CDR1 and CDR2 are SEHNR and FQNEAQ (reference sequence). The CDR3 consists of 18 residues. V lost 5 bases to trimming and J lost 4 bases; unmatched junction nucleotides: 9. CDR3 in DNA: TGTGCCAGCAGCGGAGCCGGGACTAGCGGGAGGCCATACAATGAGCAGTTCTTC. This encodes CASSGAGTSGRPYNEQFF.

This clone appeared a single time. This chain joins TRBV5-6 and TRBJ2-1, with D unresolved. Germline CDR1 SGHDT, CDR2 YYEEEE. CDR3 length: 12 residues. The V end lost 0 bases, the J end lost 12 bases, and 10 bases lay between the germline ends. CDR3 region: CASSLVPRVQFF. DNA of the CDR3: TGTGCCAGCAGCTTGGTACCTCGAGTGCAGTTCTTC.

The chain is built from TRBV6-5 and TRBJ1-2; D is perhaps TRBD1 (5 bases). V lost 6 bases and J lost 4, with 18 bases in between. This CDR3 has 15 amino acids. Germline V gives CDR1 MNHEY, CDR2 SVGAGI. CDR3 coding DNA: TGTGCCAGCAGAACCCCCAGGAGGGGTGGCTATGGCTACACCTTC. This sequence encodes CASRTPRRGGYGYTF.

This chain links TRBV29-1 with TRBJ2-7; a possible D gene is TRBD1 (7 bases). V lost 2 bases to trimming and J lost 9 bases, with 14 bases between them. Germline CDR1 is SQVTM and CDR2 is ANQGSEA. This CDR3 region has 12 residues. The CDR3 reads CSVERLRDRQYF. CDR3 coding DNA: TGCAGCGTTGAACGGCTGCGGGACAGGCAGTACTTC.

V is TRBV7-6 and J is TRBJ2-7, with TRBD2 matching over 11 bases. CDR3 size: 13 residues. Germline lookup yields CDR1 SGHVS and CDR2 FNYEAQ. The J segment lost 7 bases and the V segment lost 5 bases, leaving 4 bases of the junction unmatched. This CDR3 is CASSALAGGEQYF. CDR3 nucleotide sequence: TGTGCCAGCAGCGCCCTAGCGGGGGGAGAGCAGTACTTC.

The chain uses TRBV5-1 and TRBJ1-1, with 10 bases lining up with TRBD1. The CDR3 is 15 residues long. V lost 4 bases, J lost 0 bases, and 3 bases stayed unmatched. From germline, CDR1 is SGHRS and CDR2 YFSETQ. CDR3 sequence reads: CASSVTGGMNTEAFF. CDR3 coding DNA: TGCGCCAGCAGCGTGACAGGGGGCATGAACACTGAAGCTTTCTTT.

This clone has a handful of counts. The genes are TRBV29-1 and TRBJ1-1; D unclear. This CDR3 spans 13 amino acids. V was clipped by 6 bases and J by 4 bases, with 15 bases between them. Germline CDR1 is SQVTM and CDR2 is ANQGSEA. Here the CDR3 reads CSVKPTAGTEAFF. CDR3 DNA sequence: TGCAGCGTCAAACCGACGGCGGGCACTGAAGCTTTCTTT. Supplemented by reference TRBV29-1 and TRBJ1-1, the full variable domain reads SAVISQKPSRDICQRGTSLTIQCQVDSQVTMMFWYRQQPGQSLTLIATANQGSEATYESGFVIDKFPISRPNLTFSTLTVSNMSPEDSSIYLCSVKPTAGTEAFFGQGTRLTVV.

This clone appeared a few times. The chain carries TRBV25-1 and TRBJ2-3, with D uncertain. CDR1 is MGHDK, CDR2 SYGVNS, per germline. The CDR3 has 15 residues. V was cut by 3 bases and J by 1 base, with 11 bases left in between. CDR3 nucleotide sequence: TGTGCCAGCAGTGACGCGAGAGGCGGCACAGATACGCAGTATTTT. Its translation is CASSDARGGTDTQYF.

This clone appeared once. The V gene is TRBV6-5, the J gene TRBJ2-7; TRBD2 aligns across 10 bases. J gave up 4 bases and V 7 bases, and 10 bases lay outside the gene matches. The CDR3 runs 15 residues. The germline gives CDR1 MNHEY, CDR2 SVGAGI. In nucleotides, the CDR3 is TGTGCCAGCACACCGGGACTAGCGACCTATTACGAGCAGTACTTC. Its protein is CASTPGLATYYEQYF.

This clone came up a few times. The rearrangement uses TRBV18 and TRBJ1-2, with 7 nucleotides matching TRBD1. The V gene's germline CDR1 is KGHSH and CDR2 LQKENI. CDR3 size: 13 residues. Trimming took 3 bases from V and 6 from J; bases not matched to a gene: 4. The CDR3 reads CASSPPQGDGYTF. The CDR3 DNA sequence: TGTGCCAGCTCACCCCCCCAGGGGGATGGCTACACCTTC.

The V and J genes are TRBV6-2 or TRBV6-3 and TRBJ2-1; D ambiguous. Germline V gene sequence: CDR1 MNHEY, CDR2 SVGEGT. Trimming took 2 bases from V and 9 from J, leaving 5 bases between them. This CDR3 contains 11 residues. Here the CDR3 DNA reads TGTGCCAGCAGTTACGCACTTGAGCAGTTCTTC. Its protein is CASSYALEQFF.